The present entry profiles one T cell receptor beta chain with its context. There are a few counts of this clone. The antigen this receptor binds is unknown. No per-base quality is available; no much larger clone lies one base away. All of the isolated RNA was reverse transcribed with the High Capacity cDNA Reverse Transcription Kit, so expressed TCRB transcripts were sequenced. Deep immunoSEQ sequencing was performed on naive, central memory and regulatory T cell samples, with an average of around 3.4 million total reads per sample. Sorted cells were lysed in RLT buffer, and RNA was extracted using DNase-treated RNeasy Micro or Mini kits according to cell number. To prevent cross-contamination, every cell subset was processed on its own, while patient and healthy donor samples were processed together. The immunoSEQ multiplex PCR was used to amplify TCRB sequences from cDNA, yielding 87-bp fragments that span the CDR3 region. Sequencing of the amplicons was done on the Illumina HiSeq platform. Regarding the original processing steps: Synthetic template baselines were used to correct PCR bias computationally, reads within Hamming distance 2 were collapsed together, and singletons that could not be merged were discarded. Reads were aligned against IMGT so that V, D and J genes, CDR3 length and insertions or deletions at six rearrangement sites could be assigned. Within each subset, clonotype counts were normalized to sorted cell number, after which true diversity and Gini coefficients were computed with the tcR R package. The overlap coefficient, calculated on TCRB nucleotide sequences, was used to quantify repertoire sharing. As a proxy for the pre-selection repertoire, out-of-frame TCRB sequences from naive cells were analyzed. The table was pulled from immuneACCESS by TCRdb, which kept in-frame rearrangements only. Such tables lose some clones; where checked, under half of the loss comes from unresolved V genes, and the rest has no known cause. V and J calls and clone size come straight from that table; D and trimming were deduced from the DNA. This sample comprises 300,000 to 350,000 clones, 13% of them detected only once. The biggest ten clones account for 0.015% of the sample.

From each donor, a single peripheral blood sample of approximately 120 mL on average was drawn into heparinised tubes. Using a panel that included CD45RO, CCR7, CD25, CD127, CD95 and CD27, naive, central memory, regulatory and stem cell-like memory CD4+ T cells were sorted on a BD FACSAria II. Purity was above 95% for every sorted population. PBMCs were separated immediately by Lymphoprep density gradient centrifugation and were stained directly, without being cultured. So that batch effects would be minimized, each experiment stained and sorted samples in pairs, pairing one healthy donor with one patient. V is pruned by 3 bases and J by 2 bases, leaving 6 bases of the junction without a gene match. The CDR3 starts with the cysteine, ends with the phenylalanine, and has 14 residues. Solely the CDR3 DNA is kept, with 42 bases framed from the first base. Reading the germline V gene gives CDR1 SQVTM and CDR2 ANQGSEA.

This sample is part of a study of beta chain features in type 1 diabetes (dated 2018 in TCRdb). Describing the broader study: Mean age, gender distribution, total cell number and subset yield did not differ between patients and healthy donors. In the study, recently diagnosed type 1 diabetes patients and matched healthy donors were compared on the TCRB repertoires of their sorted circulating CD4+ T cell subsets. A total of under 120,000,000 sorted cells were examined across all samples, and RNA yield correlated strongly with the number of cells per subset. Naive and central memory subsets were obtained from all 30 or so donors, but regulatory and stem cell-like memory subsets were isolated from only 8 patients and roughly 8 healthy donors.

The full study reports these points: At VDJ recombination sites, patients with type 1 diabetes made fewer insertions and deleted more nucleotides, a pattern implying thymic rearrangement abnormalities. Shorter templates might be favored by PCR, yet because patient and control samples were amplified and corrected together, any such skew would affect both groups equally. Naive, central memory and regulatory TCRB repertoires appeared more similar among patients than among healthy donors. Type 1 diabetes patients showed a moderate but significant shortening of TCRB CDR3 length in all four CD4+ subsets. Because small numbers of individuals were included in the HLA sub-analyses, any influence of HLA type on TCRB rearrangement was left unresolved. Sequencing cDNA rather than genomic DNA could over-represent highly expressing activated cells, although activation and CD3 levels did not differ between groups.

Sequenced sample: naive CD4+ T cells from blood. Taken with the paper, the label for cell subset or site translates to: true naive CD4+ T cells. The chain employs TRBV29-1 and TRBJ1-1, with 7 middle bases fitting TRBD1. The TCR originated in a woman younger than 35 with type 1 diabetes. The sequenced DNA: TGCAGCGTTGATGAGGGGGCAGGAAACACTGAAGCTTTCTTT. Its amino acids are CSVDEGAGNTEAFF.